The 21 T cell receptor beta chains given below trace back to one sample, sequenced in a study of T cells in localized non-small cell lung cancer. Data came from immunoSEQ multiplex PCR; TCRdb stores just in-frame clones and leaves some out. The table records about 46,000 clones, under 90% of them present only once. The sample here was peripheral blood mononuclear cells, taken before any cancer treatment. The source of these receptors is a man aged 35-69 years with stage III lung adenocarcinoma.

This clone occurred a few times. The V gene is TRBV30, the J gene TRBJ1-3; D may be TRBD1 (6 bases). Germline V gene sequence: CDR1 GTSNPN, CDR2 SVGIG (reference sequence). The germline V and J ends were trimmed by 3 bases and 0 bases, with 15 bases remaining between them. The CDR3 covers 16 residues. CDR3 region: CAWRERQERSGNTIYF. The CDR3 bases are TGTGCCTGGAGGGAACGACAGGAACGCTCTGGAAACACCATATATTTT.

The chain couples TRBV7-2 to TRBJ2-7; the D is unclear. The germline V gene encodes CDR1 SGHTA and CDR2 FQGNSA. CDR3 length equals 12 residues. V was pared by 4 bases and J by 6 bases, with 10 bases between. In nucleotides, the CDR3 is TGTGCCAGCAGCTACACGGCCGGCGAGCAGTACTTC. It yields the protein CASSYTAGEQYF. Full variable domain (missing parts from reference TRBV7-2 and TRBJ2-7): GAGVSQSPSNKVTEKGKDVELRCDPISGHTALYWYRQSLGQGLEFLIYFQGNSAPDKSGLPSDRFSAERTGGSVSTLTIQRTQQEDSAVYLCASSYTAGEQYFGPGTRLTVT.

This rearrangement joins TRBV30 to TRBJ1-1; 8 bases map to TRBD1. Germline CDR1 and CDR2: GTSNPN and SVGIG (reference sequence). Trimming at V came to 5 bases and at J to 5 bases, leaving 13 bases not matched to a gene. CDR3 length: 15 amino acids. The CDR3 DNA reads TGTGCCTGGGGCCGGGGGACAGGTCTTGATACTGAAGCTTTCTTT. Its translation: CAWGRGTGLDTEAFF. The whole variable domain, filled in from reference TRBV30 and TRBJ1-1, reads SQTIHQWPATLVQPVGSPLSLECTVEGTSNPNLYWYRQAAGRGLQLLFYSVGIGQISSEVPQNLSASRPQDRQFILSSKKLLLSDSGFYLCAWGRGTGLDTEAFFGQGTRLTVV.

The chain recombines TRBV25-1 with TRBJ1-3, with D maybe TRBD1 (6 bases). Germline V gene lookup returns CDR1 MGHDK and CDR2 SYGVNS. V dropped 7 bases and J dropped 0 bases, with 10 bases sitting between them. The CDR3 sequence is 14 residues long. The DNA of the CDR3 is TGTGCCAGCATTGGACAGAGCTCTGGAAACACCATATATTTT. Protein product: CASIGQSSGNTIYF.

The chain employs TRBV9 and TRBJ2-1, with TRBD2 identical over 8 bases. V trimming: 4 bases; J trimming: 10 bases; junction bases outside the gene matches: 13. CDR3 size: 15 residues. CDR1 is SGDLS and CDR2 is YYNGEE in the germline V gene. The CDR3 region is CASSFSGEQTGEQFF. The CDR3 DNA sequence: TGTGCCAGCAGCTTTAGCGGGGAACAAACCGGGGAGCAGTTCTTC.

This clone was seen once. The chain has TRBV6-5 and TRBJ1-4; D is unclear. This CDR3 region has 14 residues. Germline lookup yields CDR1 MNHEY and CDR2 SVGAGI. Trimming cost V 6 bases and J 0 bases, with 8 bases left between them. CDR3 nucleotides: TGTGCCAGCAGCTCTACCGCAACTAATGAAAAACTGTTTTTT. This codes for CASSSTATNEKLFF.

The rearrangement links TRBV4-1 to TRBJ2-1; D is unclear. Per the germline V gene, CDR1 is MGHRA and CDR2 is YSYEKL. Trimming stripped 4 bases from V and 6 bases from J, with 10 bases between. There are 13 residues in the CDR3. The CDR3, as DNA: TGCGCCAGCAGCCCCACCGGTCCCAATGAGCAGTTCTTC. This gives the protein CASSPTGPNEQFF.

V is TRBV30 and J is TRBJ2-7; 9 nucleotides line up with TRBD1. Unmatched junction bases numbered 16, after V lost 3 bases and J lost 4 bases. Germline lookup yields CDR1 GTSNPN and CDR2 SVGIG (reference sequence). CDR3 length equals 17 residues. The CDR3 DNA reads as TGTGCCTGGAGCCAGCTACACAGGGGGCGCGGGCAGTACGAGCAGTACTTC. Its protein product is CAWSQLHRGRGQYEQYF.

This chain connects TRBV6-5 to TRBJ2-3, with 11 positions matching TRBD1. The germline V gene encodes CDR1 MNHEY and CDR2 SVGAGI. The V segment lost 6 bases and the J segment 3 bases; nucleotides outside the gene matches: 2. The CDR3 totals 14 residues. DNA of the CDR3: TGTGCCAGCAGCCGGGACAGGGGGACAGATACGCAGTATTTT. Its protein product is CASSRDRGTDTQYF.

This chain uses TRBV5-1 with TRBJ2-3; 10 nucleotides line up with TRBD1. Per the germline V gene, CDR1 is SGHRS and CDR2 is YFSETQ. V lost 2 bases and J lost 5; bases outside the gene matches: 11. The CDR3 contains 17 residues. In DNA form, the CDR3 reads TGCGCCAGCAGCTTTGCCGGGACAGGGGCGGGGGTAGATACGCAGTATTTT. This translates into CASSFAGTGAGVDTQYF.

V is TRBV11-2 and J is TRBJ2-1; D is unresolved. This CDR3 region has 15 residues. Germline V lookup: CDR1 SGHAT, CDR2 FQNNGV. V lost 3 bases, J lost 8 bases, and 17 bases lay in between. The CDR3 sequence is CASSFRQMATDEQFF. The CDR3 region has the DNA TGTGCCAGCAGCTTCCGTCAAATGGCGACGGATGAGCAGTTCTTC. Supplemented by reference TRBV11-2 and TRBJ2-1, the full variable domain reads EAGVAQSPRYKIIEKRQSVAFWCNPISGHATLYWYQQILGQGPKLLIQFQNNGVVDDSQLPKDRFSAERLKGVDSTLKIQPAKLEDSAVYLCASSFRQMATDEQFFGPGTRLTVL.

Here the CDR3 reads CASNPRDSLGSYEQYF. CDR3 bases: TGTGCCTCGAACCCCCGAGACAGTCTTGGCTCCTACGAGCAGTACTTC. The J gene is TRBJ2-7, the V gene TRBV6-4, with D tentatively TRBD1 (5 bases). The V gene's germline CDR1 is MRHNA and CDR2 SNTAGT. The V end lost 11 bases, the J end lost 0 bases, and 23 bases lay between the germline ends. There are 16 residues in the CDR3.

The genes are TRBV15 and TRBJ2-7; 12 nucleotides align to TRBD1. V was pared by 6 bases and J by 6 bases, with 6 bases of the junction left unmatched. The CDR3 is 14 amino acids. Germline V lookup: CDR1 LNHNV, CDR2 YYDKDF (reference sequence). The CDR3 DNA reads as TGTGCCACCAGGGCTGGGACAGGGGGCCGCGAGCAGTACTTC. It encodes CATRAGTGGREQYF.

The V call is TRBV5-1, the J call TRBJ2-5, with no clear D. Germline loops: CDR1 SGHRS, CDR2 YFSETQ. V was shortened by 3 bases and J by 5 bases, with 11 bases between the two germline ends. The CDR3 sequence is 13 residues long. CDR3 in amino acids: CASSSSTSETQYF. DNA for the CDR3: TGCGCCAGCAGCTCGAGCACGTCGGAGACCCAGTACTTC.

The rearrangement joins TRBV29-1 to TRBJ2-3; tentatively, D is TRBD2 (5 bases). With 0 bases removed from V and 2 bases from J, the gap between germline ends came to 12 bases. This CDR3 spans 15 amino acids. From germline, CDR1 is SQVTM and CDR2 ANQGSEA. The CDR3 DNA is TGCAGCGTTGAAGATAGGAGGAAGCACACAGATACGCAGTATTTT. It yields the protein CSVEDRRKHTDTQYF.

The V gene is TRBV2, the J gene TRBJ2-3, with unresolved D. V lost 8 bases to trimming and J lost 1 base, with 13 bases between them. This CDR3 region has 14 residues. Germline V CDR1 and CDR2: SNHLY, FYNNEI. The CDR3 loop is CASLGRDRTDTQYF. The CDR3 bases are TGTGCCAGCCTAGGGCGAGACCGCACAGATACGCAGTATTTT.

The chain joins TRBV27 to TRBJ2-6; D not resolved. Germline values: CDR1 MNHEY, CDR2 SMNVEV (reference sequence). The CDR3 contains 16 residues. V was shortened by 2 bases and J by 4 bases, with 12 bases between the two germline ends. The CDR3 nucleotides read TGTGCCAGCAGTTTAGCAAGCGCGGCGGGGGCCAACGTCCTGACTTTC. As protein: CASSLASAAGANVLTF.

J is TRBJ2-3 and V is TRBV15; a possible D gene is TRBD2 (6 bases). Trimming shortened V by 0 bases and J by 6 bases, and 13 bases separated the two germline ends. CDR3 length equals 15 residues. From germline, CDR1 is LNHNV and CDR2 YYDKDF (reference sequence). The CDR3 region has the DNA TGTGCCACCAGCAGAGATCGGCTAGCGCCGGATACGCAGTATTTT. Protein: CATSRDRLAPDTQYF.

The DNA of the CDR3 is TGTGCCAGCTCACCCGGACAGGACACTGAAGCTTTCTTT. The encoded protein is CASSPGQDTEAFF. The chain uses TRBV18 and TRBJ1-1; 7 bases match TRBD1. The junction had 1 base not matched to a gene; V was cut back by 3 bases and J by 3 bases. The CDR3 loop spans 13 amino acids. The germline CDR1 and CDR2 sequences are KGHSH and LQKENI.

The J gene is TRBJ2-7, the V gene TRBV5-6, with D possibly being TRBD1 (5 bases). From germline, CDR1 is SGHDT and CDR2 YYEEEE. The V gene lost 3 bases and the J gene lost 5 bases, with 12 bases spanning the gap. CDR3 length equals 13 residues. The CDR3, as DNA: TGTGCCAGCAGCTCGTTTCCAGGGAACGAGCAGTACTTC. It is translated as CASSSFPGNEQYF.

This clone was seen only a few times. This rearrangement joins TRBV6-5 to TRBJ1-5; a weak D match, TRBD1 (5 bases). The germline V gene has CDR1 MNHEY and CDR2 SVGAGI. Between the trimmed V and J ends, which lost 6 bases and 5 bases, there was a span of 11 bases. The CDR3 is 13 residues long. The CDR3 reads CASRSGKHQPQHF. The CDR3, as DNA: TGTGCCAGCAGGTCAGGGAAACATCAGCCCCAGCATTTT.